The clone carrying this T cell receptor (beta chain) was recorded many times. Its antigen remains unknown. These data originate in a study of T cell repertoires in cytomegalovirus infection. The wider study: Evidence of both CMV infection and a matching HLA type came from public TCR beta signatures. Study-wide points: Summed frequency of shared TCR beta families picked out CMV carriers who also had the relevant HLA.

TCRdb recomputed calls from the reads with MiXCR, one row per CDR3 protein. Of 150,000 to 200,000 distinct CDR3 sequences in the sample, roughly 28% are singletons; the top ten hold just over 30%. This CDR3 is 17 amino acids long. The V segment lost 2 bases and the J segment 1 base; nucleotides outside the gene matches: 10. Germline CDR1 SGHAT, CDR2 FQNNGV. The sample was PBMCs. The gene calls are TRBV11-2 and TRBJ1-1; TRBD1 matches at 7 bases. This receptor was identified in a human donor in good health (CMV status not recorded). Some clones in this sample may be carry-over from other donors' samples. This CDR3 reads CASSLLGQPLENTEAFF. The CDR3 coding sequence is TGTGCCAGCAGCTTATTGGGACAGCCCCTCGAGAACACTGAAGCTTTCTTT.